Listed here is a single T cell receptor (beta chain). As handled by the study authors: For nucleated cells, counts were estimated from reference gene primer amplification. Assay used: immunoSEQ multiplex PCR; TCRdb lists only in-frame clones, some missing. V, J and clone size were drawn from that table, and D and trimming were deduced from the DNA. The data contain 35,000 to 45,000 clones, more than 70% of them singletons. This entry belongs to a study of blood T cell repertoires in COVID-19. About the research overall: Sites in the United States, Italy and Spain provided acute and convalescent COVID-19 samples. T cells, B-cell-depleted T cells, or PBMCs provided the cDNA or gDNA that served as material.

The CDR3 runs 16 residues. V gave up 1 base and J gave up 7 bases; unmatched junction bases: 9. The TCR originated in a human donor in a cohort sampled during active COVID-19. This chain links TRBV23-1 with TRBJ2-1, with 8 bases matching TRBD2. TRBV23-1 is treated as an ORF (open reading frame) with a function not yet certain. The sample was peripheral blood. The CDR3 sequence is CASSQFRGGSVNEQFF. The CDR3 nucleotides read TGCGCCAGCAGTCAATTTCGGGGGGGTTCAGTTAATGAGCAGTTCTTC.